This T cell receptor beta chain was identified in a study of PD-1 blockade in mismatch repair-deficient tumors. The protocol was immunoSEQ multiplex PCR, while the TCRdb copy is restricted to in-frame clones and leaves out a portion. Of 40,000 to 60,000 clones listed, 77% were seen once; the top ten hold more than 3%. Germline V lookup: CDR1 SGHTA, CDR2 FQGNSA. The V end was cut by 4 bases, the J end by 7 bases, with 17 bases between. This CDR3 has 15 amino acids. Sequencing used PBMCs, obtained before pembrolizumab treatment. The gene calls are TRBV7-2 and TRBJ2-1, with D maybe TRBD2 (6 bases). The receptor was isolated from an adult with mismatch repair-deficient cancer. CDR3 sequence: CASSSLSRSGNEQFF. The CDR3 coding sequence is TGTGCCAGCAGCTCGCTATCGAGGAGCGGGAATGAGCAGTTCTTC.